The 28 T cell receptor beta chains given below trace back to one sample, sequenced in a study of T cells of healthy individuals (dated 2018 in TCRdb). The library was built by means of 5' RACE. The run used an Illumina MiSeq. The raw public data were reprocessed by TCRdb itself: fastp quality trimming at Q25, MiXCR clonotype calling, in-frame beta chains only. Entries that share a CDR3 protein sequence are merged under the most common genes and DNA. Present in this sample are about 82,000 distinct CDR3 sequences, 4% to 5.5% of which were seen just once. 7% to 9% of the sample is taken by the ten largest. Source of these receptors: a female donor in good health.

V and J are TRBV2 and TRBJ1-1; D call uncertain. CDR1 SNHLY and CDR2 FYNNEI come from the germline V gene. CDR3 length: 13 amino acids. V lost 7 bases to trimming and J lost 1 base, with 10 bases between them. Written as DNA, the CDR3 is TGTGCCAGCACAAGGCTCGGGAACACTGAAGCTTTCTTT. The encoded protein is CASTRLGNTEAFF.

This clonotype was observed a handful of times. The chain carries TRBV4-3 and TRBJ2-7; no clear D gene. Germline CDR1 and CDR2: LGHNA and YSLEER. The CDR3 has 13 amino acids. V dropped 0 bases and J dropped 4 bases, with 7 bases sitting between them. In DNA, the CDR3 is TGCGCCAGCAGCCAAGACCTGGCGTACGAGCAGTACTTC. Its translation: CASSQDLAYEQYF.

There are a few counts of this clonotype. The J gene is TRBJ1-2, the V gene TRBV28; D not resolved. The CDR3 consists of 18 residues. The V end lost 5 bases, the J end lost 1 base, and 23 bases lay between the germline ends. CDR1 and CDR2 (germline): MDHEN, SYDVKM. The CDR3 sequence is CASSPPHPGTRDNYGYTF. The DNA for the CDR3 is TGTGCCAGCAGTCCCCCGCATCCGGGAACCCGTGATAACTATGGCTACACCTTC.

The J gene is TRBJ2-1, the V gene TRBV19, with TRBD1 matching over 7 bases. Trimming took 5 bases from V and 6 from J; bases not matched to a gene: 16. Germline V CDR1 and CDR2: LNHDA, SQIVND (reference sequence). This CDR3 has 17 residues. CDR3 in amino acids: CASSPQTGSPLGNEQFF. CDR3 sequence (DNA): TGTGCCAGTAGTCCCCAGACAGGGTCCCCTTTGGGCAATGAGCAGTTCTTC. The complete variable domain, with remaining parts taken from reference TRBV19 and TRBJ2-1, reads DGGITQSPKYLFRKEGQNVTLSCEQNLNHDAMYWYRQDPGQGLRLIYYSQIVNDFQKGDIAEGYSVSREKKESFPLTVTSAQKNPTAFYLCASSPQTGSPLGNEQFFGPGTRLTVL.

At least ten counts were recorded for this clonotype. The rearrangement joins TRBV18 to TRBJ1-6; D uncertain. Trimming removed 2 bases from V and 5 bases from J, with 4 bases in between. Germline CDR1 is KGHSH and CDR2 is LQKENI. This CDR3 spans 13 amino acids. For the CDR3, the DNA is TGTGCCAGCTCACCAGAAGATAATTCACCCCTCCACTTT. Translating gives CASSPEDNSPLHF.

Ten or more counts support this clonotype. The rearrangement links TRBV18 to TRBJ1-2, with D perhaps matching TRBD1 (6 bases). Trimming took off 2 bases at V and 8 bases at J, with 18 bases between the two ends. CDR1 and CDR2 from the germline V gene are KGHSH and LQKENI. The CDR3 covers 15 residues. The CDR3 region is CASSPSIQGKEGYTF. The CDR3, as DNA: TGTGCCAGCTCACCAAGCATACAGGGCAAGGAGGGCTACACCTTC. Together with reference TRBV18 and TRBJ1-2, the CDR3 gives the full variable domain: NAGVMQNPRHLVRRRGQEARLRCSPMKGHSHVYWYRQLPEEGLKFMVYLQKENIIDESGMPKERFSAEFPKEGPSILRIQQVVRGDSAAYFCASSPSIQGKEGYTFGSGTRLTVV.

The CDR3 coding sequence is TGTGCTAGTGGTTTGGCGACAGGGGATGGAAACACCATATATTTT. Protein product: CASGLATGDGNTIYF. This chain links TRBV12-5 with TRBJ1-3; 8 nucleotides line up with TRBD1. Germline lookup yields CDR1 LGHNT and CDR2 FRNRAP. With 1 base clipped from V and 3 bases from J, the junction kept 2 bases outside the gene matches. The CDR3 totals 15 residues. The variable domain in full, completed from reference TRBV12-5 and TRBJ1-3, reads DARVTQTPRHKVTEMGQEVTMRCQPILGHNTVFWYRQTMMQGLELLAYFRNRAPLDDSGMPKDRFSAEMPDATLATLKIQPSEPRDSAVYFCASGLATGDGNTIYFGEGSWLTVV.

In this sample, this clonotype turned up a few times. J is TRBJ1-2 and V is TRBV20-1; tentatively, D is TRBD1 (5 bases). The CDR3 consists of 14 residues. V lost 7 bases, J lost 6 bases, and 21 bases lay in between. CDR1 is DFQATT and CDR2 is SNEGSKA in the germline V gene (reference sequence). The CDR3 DNA sequence: TGCAGTGTTTTGACGGAGCAGGGTACCCATGGCTACACCTTC. This translates into CSVLTEQGTHGYTF.

This clonotype appeared many times. The V gene is TRBV11-3, the J gene TRBJ2-1; TRBD1 matches 9 bases. The CDR3 has 16 amino acids. The germline V gene has CDR1 SGHNT and CDR2 YENEEA. V dropped 1 base and J dropped 3; count of bases not matched to a gene: 4. The CDR3 bases are TGTGCCAGCAGCTTAGCCGGGACAGGGAACTACAATGAGCAGTTCTTC. This translates into CASSLAGTGNYNEQFF.

This clonotype was detected many times. This rearrangement joins TRBV2 to TRBJ1-1; no firm D call. V was cut by 6 bases and J by 2 bases, with 16 bases left in between. The CDR3 contains 15 residues. Germline CDR1 and CDR2: SNHLY and FYNNEI. CDR3 DNA: TGTGCCAGCAGCCGAACGTGGGCTAGTAACACTGAAGCTTTCTTT. It is translated as CASSRTWASNTEAFF.

V usage is TRBV20-1 and J usage is TRBJ1-5; tentatively, D is TRBD1 (5 bases). Trimming cost V 0 bases and J 0 bases, with 12 bases left between them. The CDR3 covers 16 residues. Looked up from germline, CDR1 is DFQATT and CDR2 is SNEGSKA (reference sequence). CDR3 sequence (DNA): TGCAGTGCTAGAGATTCGGGGGACCTTAGCAATCAGCCCCAGCATTTT. The encoded protein is CSARDSGDLSNQPQHF.

There are many counts of this clonotype. The rearrangement uses TRBV29-1 and TRBJ1-1; D remains unclear. In germline, CDR1 is SQVTM, CDR2 ANQGSEA. The CDR3 contains 12 residues. V was pared by 1 base and J by 4 bases, with 7 bases between. CDR3 region: CSVEGLGTEAFF. In DNA, the CDR3 is TGCAGCGTTGAAGGGCTGGGCACTGAAGCTTTCTTT.

This clonotype was seen many times. The chain employs TRBV29-1 and TRBJ2-2, with 8 bases fitting TRBD1. The J segment lost 4 bases and the V segment lost 4 bases, leaving 5 bases of the junction unmatched. Germline V gene sequence: CDR1 SQVTM, CDR2 ANQGSEA. The CDR3 is 14 amino acids. The CDR3 nucleotides read TGCAGCGTTGGTGACAGGGGTGGCACCGGGGAGCTGTTTTTT. This translates into CSVGDRGGTGELFF.

The table lists this clonotype with a few counts. The chain employs TRBV11-2 and TRBJ2-7; 9 bases agree with TRBD2. CDR3 length equals 15 residues. Germline V gene lookup returns CDR1 SGHAT and CDR2 FQNNGV. V shed 2 bases, J shed 9 bases, and the junction held 11 bases outside the gene matches. The CDR3 reads CASSLSWREGIRQYF. CDR3 DNA: TGTGCCAGCAGCTTATCGTGGCGGGAGGGGATTAGGCAGTACTTC.

In this sample, this clonotype turned up a few times. At one end, the junction sequence differs from germline, possibly due to a read error. The rearrangement uses TRBV5-5 and TRBJ2-7; D is ambiguous. Per the germline V gene, CDR1 is SGHKS and CDR2 is YYEKEE (reference sequence). The CDR3 is 12 amino acids. In DNA, the CDR3 is TGTGCCAGCAGCTTCCCTTCCTCCGAGCAGTACTTC. Its protein product is CASSFPSSEQYF. Variable domain in full (rest from reference TRBV5-5 and TRBJ2-7): DAGVTQSPTHLIKTRGQQVTLRCSPISGHKSVSWYQQVLGQGPQFIFQYYEKEERGRGNFPDRFSARQFPNYSSELNVNALLLGDSALYLCASSFPSSEQYFGPGTRLTVT.

J is TRBJ2-7 and V is TRBV5-4, with 9 bases fitting TRBD2. V was clipped by 4 bases and J by 0 bases; unmatched bases: 5. The CDR3 covers 15 residues. CDR1 SGHNT and CDR2 YYREEE come from the germline V gene (reference sequence). As DNA, the CDR3 is TGTGCCAGCAGCCGCGGACTAGCGACCTCCTACGAGCAGTACTTC. Protein sequence: CASSRGLATSYEQYF. The variable domain in full, with the rest retrieved from reference TRBV5-4 and TRBJ2-7, is ETGVTQSPTHLIKTRGQQVTLRCSSQSGHNTVSWYQQALGQGPQFIFQYYREEENGRGNFPPRFSGLQFPNYSSELNVNALELDDSALYLCASSRGLATSYEQYFGPGTRLTVT.

This clonotype appeared a few times. V and J are TRBV24-1 and TRBJ2-3; no reliable D call. Germline assignment: CDR1 KGHDR and CDR2 SFDVKD. Deletions cut 9 bases from V and 2 bases from J, with 20 bases between. The CDR3 contains 16 residues. The CDR3 sequence is CATSKSGQPFTDTQYF. The CDR3 DNA reads as TGTGCCACCTCCAAGTCTGGGCAGCCATTCACAGATACGCAGTATTTT.

The chain uses TRBV28 and TRBJ1-5; possibly TRBD1 for D (5 bases). The CDR3 has 14 residues. The germline V and J ends were trimmed by 6 bases and 5 bases, with 14 bases remaining between them. The germline V gene has CDR1 MDHEN and CDR2 SYDVKM. CDR3 region: CASRSQVGYQPQHF. The DNA for the CDR3 is TGTGCCAGCAGGTCACAGGTGGGCTATCAGCCCCAGCATTTT.

In this sample, this clonotype turned up a few times. J is TRBJ2-5 and V is TRBV28; the match to TRBD2 covers 11 bases. Per the germline V gene, CDR1 is MDHEN and CDR2 is SYDVKM. After removal of 7 bases from V and 5 bases from J, the junction contained 15 bases not matched to a gene. The CDR3 runs 17 residues. Written as DNA, the CDR3 is TGTGCCAGCACCGGACGGAACACGGGACTAGCGGAGGAGACCCAGTACTTC. Its protein is CASTGRNTGLAEETQYF.

The sample holds many counts of this clonotype. The chain is built from TRBV28 and TRBJ2-7; 9 bases agree with TRBD2. After removal of 10 bases from V and 6 bases from J, the junction contained 13 bases not matched to a gene. CDR3 size: 14 residues. Germline loops: CDR1 MDHEN, CDR2 SYDVKM. This CDR3 reads CANSRTSAFLEQYF. The CDR3 nucleotides are TGTGCCAACTCGAGGACTAGCGCCTTCCTCGAGCAGTACTTC.

This clonotype was seen repeatedly, ten times or more. This chain links TRBV12-3 or TRBV12-4 with TRBJ2-7; 8 nucleotides match TRBD1. This CDR3 spans 16 amino acids. J gave up 5 bases and V 4 bases, and 13 bases lay outside the gene matches. The CDR3 loop is CASSWLHGQGADEQYF. The CDR3 coding sequence is TGTGCCAGCAGTTGGCTTCATGGGCAGGGGGCCGACGAGCAGTACTTC.

The chain recombines TRBV12-3 or TRBV12-4 with TRBJ1-1, with D possibly matching TRBD1 (6 bases). The CDR3 spans 11 residues. The V and J ends lost 8 bases and 8 bases respectively, with 12 bases between them. In DNA form, the CDR3 reads TGTGCCAGCGACCGTGGGGGCGAAGCTTTCTTT. Residues: CASDRGGEAFF.

This clonotype was recorded at least ten times. The chain employs TRBV29-1 and TRBJ1-1; 7 positions agree with TRBD1. V lost 4 bases to trimming and J lost 1 base; unmatched junction nucleotides: 15. Germline lookup yields CDR1 SQVTM and CDR2 ANQGSEA. CDR3 size: 17 residues. CDR3 in amino acids: CSVALDRARPSNTEAFF. The CDR3 DNA reads as TGCAGCGTTGCACTAGACAGGGCGAGGCCCTCGAACACTGAAGCTTTCTTT.

The sample holds many counts of this clonotype. The gene calls are TRBV11-2 and TRBJ1-1; 7 nucleotides align to TRBD1. Germline CDR1 SGHAT, CDR2 FQNNGV. CDR3 length: 15 residues. Germline trimming cut 1 base from V and 5 bases from J; bases unmatched to any gene: 7. The chain's CDR3 is CASSLGGQYGTEAFF. Written as DNA, the CDR3 is TGTGCCAGCAGCTTAGGGGGACAGTATGGGACTGAAGCTTTCTTT.

This clonotype was picked up many times. The V and J genes are TRBV29-1 and TRBJ2-2, with D possibly being TRBD2 (7 bases). Germline V lookup: CDR1 SQVTM, CDR2 ANQGSEA. This CDR3 is 17 amino acids long. V was trimmed by 0 bases and J by 0 bases, leaving 14 bases between them. The CDR3 DNA reads as TGCAGCGTTGAAGATTTAGGGGGACTAACGAACACCGGGGAGCTGTTTTTT. This gives the protein CSVEDLGGLTNTGELFF.

Ten or more counts support this clonotype. The genes are TRBV28 and TRBJ1-2, with TRBD1 as a possible D gene (5 bases). Germline-derived CDR1 and CDR2 are MDHEN and SYDVKM. The germline V and J ends were trimmed by 6 bases and 8 bases, with 28 bases remaining between them. The CDR3 is made up of 17 amino acids. The CDR3 sequence is CASRDTGARAIAGGYTF. CDR3 nucleotides: TGTGCCAGCAGGGATACAGGAGCCCGAGCCATCGCGGGAGGCTACACCTTC.

This clonotype came up a few times. This chain links TRBV6-2 or TRBV6-3 with TRBJ2-1; either TRBD1 or TRBD2 may fit D (5 bases each). This CDR3 contains 13 residues. V lost 9 bases and J 7 bases, leaving 16 bases between the germline ends. The germline CDR1 and CDR2 sequences are MNHEY and SVGEGT. CDR3 loop: CAREDNPGNEQFF. CDR3 coding DNA: TGTGCCAGGGAGGACAACCCGGGGAATGAGCAGTTCTTC.

At least ten counts were recorded for this clonotype. The chain has TRBV5-1 and TRBJ2-7, with D perhaps TRBD2 (5 bases). This CDR3 comprises 14 residues. In germline, CDR1 is SGHRS, CDR2 YFSETQ. V shed 7 bases and J shed 0 bases, with 14 bases lying between them. The CDR3, as DNA: TGCGCCAGCGCCCAGGAAGGGAGCTCCTACGAGCAGTACTTC. Residues: CASAQEGSSYEQYF. Variable domain in full (rest from reference TRBV5-1 and TRBJ2-7): KAGVTQTPRYLIKTRGQQVTLSCSPISGHRSVSWYQQTPGQGLQFLFEYFSETQRNKGNFPGRFSGRQFSNSRSEMNVSTLELGDSALYLCASAQEGSSYEQYFGPGTRLTVT.